The T cell receptor beta chain under discussion was sequenced for a study of cytomegalovirus exposure and HLA in healthy donors. Both 60 Vbeta primers and 13 Jbeta primers went into the PCR. Method: immunoSEQ multiplex PCR; TCRdb's copy keeps in-frame clones and lacks some. The table lists 310,000 or so clones, about 87% of them singletons, with 2% to 3% in the top ten. This clone was observed once. CDR3 size: 15 residues. V lost 6 bases, J lost 5 bases, and 19 bases lay in between. Germline V gene data show CDR1 as MNHEY and CDR2 as SVGAGI. The sequence derives from a young woman in good health and CMV-seronegative. The V gene is TRBV6-5, the J gene TRBJ1-1; no reliable D call. Sequencing was performed on PBMCs. CDR3 loop: CASSASGSSETEAFF. CDR3 nucleotide sequence: TGTGCCAGCAGCGCCTCGGGGTCTAGCGAGACTGAAGCTTTCTTT.